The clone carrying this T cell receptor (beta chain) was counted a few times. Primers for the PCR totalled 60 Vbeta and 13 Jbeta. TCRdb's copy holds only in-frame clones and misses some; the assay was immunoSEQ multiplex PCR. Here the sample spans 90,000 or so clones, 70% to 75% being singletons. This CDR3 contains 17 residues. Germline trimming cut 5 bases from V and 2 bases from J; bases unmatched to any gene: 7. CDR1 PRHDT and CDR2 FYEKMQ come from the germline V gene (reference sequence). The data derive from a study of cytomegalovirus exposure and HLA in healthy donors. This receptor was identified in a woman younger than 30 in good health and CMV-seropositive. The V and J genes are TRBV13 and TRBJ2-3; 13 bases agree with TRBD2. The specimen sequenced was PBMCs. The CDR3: CASSPGTSGVHTDTQYF. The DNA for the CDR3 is TGTGCCAGCAGCCCGGGGACTAGCGGGGTGCACACAGATACGCAGTATTTT.